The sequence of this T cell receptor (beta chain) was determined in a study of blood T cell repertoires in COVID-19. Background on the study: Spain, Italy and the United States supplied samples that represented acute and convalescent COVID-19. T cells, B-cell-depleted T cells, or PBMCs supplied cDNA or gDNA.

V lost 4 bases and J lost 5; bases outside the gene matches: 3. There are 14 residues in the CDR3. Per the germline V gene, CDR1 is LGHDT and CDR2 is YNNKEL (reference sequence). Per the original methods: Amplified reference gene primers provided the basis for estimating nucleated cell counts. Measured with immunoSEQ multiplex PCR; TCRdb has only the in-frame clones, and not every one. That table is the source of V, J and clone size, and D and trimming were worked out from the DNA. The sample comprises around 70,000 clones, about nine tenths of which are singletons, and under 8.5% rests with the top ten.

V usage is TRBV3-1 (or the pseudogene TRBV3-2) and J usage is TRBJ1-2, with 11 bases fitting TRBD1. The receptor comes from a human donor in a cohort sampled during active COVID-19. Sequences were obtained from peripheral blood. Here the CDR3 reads CASSPDRGPYGYTF. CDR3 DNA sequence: TGTGCCAGCAGCCCGGACAGGGGGCCTTATGGCTACACCTTC.